The rows below give T cell receptor beta chains drawn from one sample of a study of blood T cell repertoires in COVID-19. Using immunoSEQ multiplex PCR, the repertoire was profiled, and TCRdb retains in-frame clones only, with some absent. The table lists 71,000 or so clones, approximately 80% of them singletons. The sample taken for sequencing was peripheral blood. Receptors were obtained from a man aged 50 to 59 with acute or convalescent COVID-19. Both conserved end residues are part of each CDR3. The D gene is left open where the match is weak. The size of a clone is reported for some rows only, either as once, few or many, or as a class for expanded clones.

CDR3 protein,CDR3 DNA,J gene,clone size,D gene,V gene
CASSLGNSDREEQYF,TGTGCCAGCAGCTTAGGGAACTCGGACAGGGAGGAGCAGTACTTC,TRBJ2-7,once,TRBD1,TRBV7-6
CASSDSYNQPQHF,TGTGCCAGCAGTGATAGTTACAATCAGCCCCAGCATTTT,TRBJ1-5,-,-,TRBV6-1
CASSLARQSSGNTIYF,TGTGCCAGCAGCTTAGCGCGGCAGTCGTCTGGAAACACCATATATTTT,TRBJ1-3,few,-,TRBV7-8
CASSYKRGGTEAFF,TGTGCCAGCAGTTACAAGAGGGGAGGCACTGAAGCTTTCTTT,TRBJ1-1,-,-,TRBV6-2/TRBV6-3
CSVESGSYEQYF,TGCAGCGTTGAGTCAGGGTCCTACGAGCAGTACTTC,TRBJ2-7,few,-,TRBV29-1
CSASTGDTGNTIYF,TGCAGTGCTAGTACAGGGGATACTGGAAACACCATATATTTT,TRBJ1-3,-,TRBD1,TRBV20-1
CASSPTRSSEQYF,TGTGCCAGCAGCCCAACTAGGTCGAGCGAGCAGTACTTC,TRBJ2-7,-,-,TRBV7-2
CASSQDGVGNIQYF,TGCGCCAGCAGCCAAGACGGAGTTGGGAACATTCAGTACTTC,TRBJ2-4,once,-,TRBV4-3
CASSEWEIATNEKLFF,TGTGCCAGCAGTGAATGGGAGATAGCAACTAATGAAAAACTGTTTTTT,TRBJ1-4,-,-,TRBV6-1
CASRGGALGIWETQYF,TGTGCCAGCAGGGGGGGGGCCTTAGGGATCTGGGAGACCCAGTACTTC,TRBJ2-5,-,-,TRBV28
CASSEYGAGQVDSGNTIYF,TGTGCCAGCAGTGAATATGGGGCTGGACAGGTCGACTCTGGAAACACCATATATTTT,TRBJ1-3,-,TRBD1,TRBV2
CASSVGTGDGQPQHF,TGTGCCAGCAGCGTAGGGACAGGGGATGGACAGCCCCAGCATTTT,TRBJ1-5,once,TRBD1,TRBV9
CASVGQNTYEQYF,TGTGCCAGTGTTGGACAGAATACCTACGAGCAGTACTTC,TRBJ2-7,once,-,TRBV28
CASSPTAAGGRKPYEQFF,TGTGCCAGCAGCCCCACGGCAGCGGGAGGGCGGAAGCCATATGAGCAGTTCTTC,TRBJ2-1,-,TRBD2,TRBV11-2
CASSLTRRPEAFF,TGTGCCAGCAGTTTAACTAGGAGGCCTGAAGCTTTCTTT,TRBJ1-1,-,-,TRBV27
CATKGTSGSDTQYF,TGTGCCACCAAAGGGACTAGCGGTAGTGATACGCAGTATTTT,TRBJ2-3,-,TRBD2,TRBV24-1
CASSLGSGGARYGYTF,TGTGCCAGCAGCTTAGGTTCGGGGGGCGCGAGGTATGGCTACACCTTC,TRBJ1-2,-,-,TRBV11-2
CASSLTVNTEAFF,TGTGCCAGCAGCCTGACAGTTAACACTGAAGCTTTCTTT,TRBJ1-1,-,-,TRBV7-3
CASSREEAGQGAAKRSTDTQYF,TGCGCCAGCAGCCGAGAAGAAGCGGGACAGGGGGCTGCCAAAAGGAGCACAGATACGCAGTATTTT,TRBJ2-3,-,TRBD1,TRBV4-1
CSVDGQGYGYTF,TGCAGCGTTGATGGGCAGGGCTACGGCTACACCTTC,TRBJ1-2,-,-,TRBV29-1
CASNRDTENSPLHF,TGTGCCAGCAACCGGGACACCGAAAATTCACCCCTCCACTTT,TRBJ1-6,-,-,TRBV9
CASSFETGYNSPLHF,TGTGCCAGCAGCTTTGAGACAGGCTATAATTCACCCCTCCACTTT,TRBJ1-6,-,-,TRBV11-2
CASSQGGTGDIQYF,TGCGCCAGCAGCCAAGGAGGGACAGGGGACATTCAGTACTTC,TRBJ2-4,-,TRBD1,TRBV4-3
CASSSGSQETQYF,TGCGCCAGCAGCTCGGGATCCCAAGAGACCCAGTACTTC,TRBJ2-5,-,-,TRBV5-1
CASSRQGTTNEKLFF,TGTGCCAGCAGTCGACAGGGGACAACTAATGAAAAACTGTTTTTT,TRBJ1-4,-,TRBD1,TRBV5-8
CASSEDRVNQPQHF,TGTGCCAGCAGTGAGGACAGGGTGAATCAGCCCCAGCATTTT,TRBJ1-5,-,TRBD1,TRBV2
CASSLILEDIDTQYF,TGTGCCAGCAGCTTAATACTGGAAGACATAGATACGCAGTATTTT,TRBJ2-3,once,-,TRBV13
CASSLVAGQDTEAFF,TGCGCCAGCAGCTTGGTAGCGGGACAAGACACTGAAGCTTTCTTT,TRBJ1-1,-,-,TRBV5-1
CASSPGLAGGMFF,TGTGCCAGCAGTCCTGGACTAGCGGGAGGTATGTTCTTC,TRBJ2-1,-,TRBD2,TRBV12-3/TRBV12-4
CATSRDQDGNQPQHF,TGTGCCACCAGCAGAGACCAGGATGGCAATCAGCCCCAGCATTTT,TRBJ1-5,-,-,TRBV15
CSAFGGTEAFF,TGCAGTGCTTTTGGAGGCACTGAAGCTTTCTTT,TRBJ1-1,few,-,TRBV20-1
CASSPPGGGELFF,TGTGCCAGCTCTCCTCCAGGTGGCGGGGAGCTGTTTTTT,TRBJ2-2,-,-,TRBV18
CASSFQSGQDIAKNIQYF,TGTGCCAGCAGTTTTCAATCGGGACAGGACATAGCCAAAAACATTCAGTACTTC,TRBJ2-4,-,TRBD1,TRBV6-2/TRBV6-3
CASSRGFSNQPQHF,TGTGCCAGCAGCCGGGGTTTTAGCAATCAGCCCCAGCATTTT,TRBJ1-5,-,-,TRBV5-6
CASSLSWRTNEKLFF,TGTGCCAGCAGTTTATCGTGGAGAACTAATGAAAAACTGTTTTTT,TRBJ1-4,once,-,TRBV27
CASSPYRDSYEQYF,TGTGCCAGCAGCCCATATCGGGACTCCTACGAGCAGTACTTC,TRBJ2-7,-,-,TRBV14
CASSFSGQGAGSEQYF,TGCGCCAGCAGCTTCTCGGGACAGGGGGCGGGTAGCGAGCAGTACTTC,TRBJ2-7,-,TRBD1,TRBV5-1
CASSQGPEKEGYTF,TGTGCCAGCAGCCAAGGACCCGAAAAGGAGGGCTACACCTTC,TRBJ1-2,-,-,TRBV4-2
CSVEKRGQGIPNYGYTF,TGCAGCGTTGAAAAAAGGGGACAGGGCATACCTAACTATGGCTACACCTTC,TRBJ1-2,-,TRBD1,TRBV29-1
CASSQDPRYEAFF,TGCGCCAGCAGCCAAGATCCACGGTATGAAGCTTTCTTT,TRBJ1-1,once,-,TRBV4-3
CASSWDSSSYNEQFF,TGTGCCAGCAGCTGGGACAGTAGCTCCTACAATGAGCAGTTCTTC,TRBJ2-1,-,TRBD1,TRBV27
CASKSSPGKIEAFF,TGTGCCAGCAAGAGCTCCCCGGGAAAGATTGAGGCTTTCTTT,TRBJ1-1,-,-,TRBV6-6
CASSIKVASGGSSYGYTF,TGTGCCAGTAGTATAAAAGTAGCGTCAGGGGGATCATCATATGGCTACACCTTC,TRBJ1-2,-,TRBD1,TRBV19
CASYRTGISTDTQYF,TGTGCCAGCTATCGGACAGGGATAAGCACAGATACGCAGTATTTT,TRBJ2-3,-,TRBD1,TRBV6-5
CATFPLSFSYNEQFF,TGTGCCACCTTCCCCCTCAGTTTCTCCTACAATGAGCAGTTCTTC,TRBJ2-1,-,-,TRBV7-8
CASSIQGIRTEAFF,TGTGCCAGTAGTATACAGGGGATAAGGACTGAAGCTTTCTTT,TRBJ1-1,-,-,TRBV19
CASSLGVSGRANTGELFF,TGTGCCAGCAGCCTCGGGGTTAGCGGGAGGGCAAACACCGGGGAGCTGTTTTTT,TRBJ2-2,few,TRBD2,TRBV7-6
CASSSVNTQYF,TGTGCCAGCAGTTCAGTAAATACGCAGTATTTT,TRBJ2-3,-,-,TRBV6-5
CASSSFQETQYF,TGCGCCAGCAGCTCGTTCCAAGAGACCCAGTACTTC,TRBJ2-5,-,-,TRBV5-1
CASSYSDRGYYGYTF,TGTGCCAGCAGTTACTCAGACAGGGGTTATTATGGCTACACCTTC,TRBJ1-2,-,TRBD1,TRBV6-5
CASSPPGPHTGELFF,TGTGCCAGCAGTCCCCCAGGGCCCCACACCGGGGAGCTGTTTTTT,TRBJ2-2,-,-,TRBV3-1/TRBV3-2
CASSYSHPMGRIQETQYF,TGTGCCAGCAGTTACTCCCACCCCATGGGGCGGATACAAGAGACCCAGTACTTC,TRBJ2-5,-,-,TRBV6-2/TRBV6-3
CASSDRDRGEQFF,TGTGCCAGCAGTGATCGGGACAGGGGAGAGCAGTTCTTC,TRBJ2-1,-,TRBD1,TRBV6-1